This entry is about one TCR beta chain. It lacks a known antigen. HCMV serostatus was determined by detecting HCMV-specific IgG in serum with a commercial ELISA kit. Ficoll density gradient centrifugation was used to isolate peripheral blood mononuclear cells from blood. Instrument on record: Illumina HiSeq 2000. 5'RACE template switching, by which a universal primer site and unique molecular identifiers were added, was used to make TCR beta cDNA libraries. cDNA synthesis was primed from the TCR beta constant segment, followed by two successive PCR amplification steps. Per the source publication's procedure: MIGEC was used to demultiplex reads and group reads by UMI, and MiTCR was used to assemble and quantify clonotypes. Only TCR cDNA sequences supported by at least two reads were kept to exclude erroneous sequences. The tcR package was used for downstream repertoire analysis, with clonotypes matched between fractions based on CDR3 nucleotide sequence plus V segment. VDJmatch was used to annotate antigen specificity against VDJdb, with one amino acid substitution in CDR3 permitted. TCRdb reprocessed the reads and assigns one entry to each CDR3 protein sequence, leaving out DNA. It is TCRdb's table, rather than the study itself, that gives the V and J calls and clone size. The sample table gives roughly 420,000 distinct CDR3 sequences. The ten top clones hold 7.3% of the sample.

The data stem from a study of T cells expressing NK-cell markers (dated by TCRdb to 2019 to 2021). About the study as a whole: Seven or eight donors provided sorted CD3+CD56+NKG2C+, CD3+CD56+NKG2C- and CD3+CD56-NKG2C+ T-cell subsets, whose TCR beta-chain repertoires were profiled. Among the eight sequenced donors, seven were HCMV-seropositive and one was HCMV-seronegative. The study sequenced eight donors, all healthy volunteers chosen at random: three men and five women. Sequencing of the libraries produced 2 x 150 bp reads on Illumina HiSeq 2000/2500, MiSeq or NextSeq.

Summary of the overall study and its limitations: Those dominant clonotypes were again the most abundant among CD3+CD56-NKG2C+ cells in a handful of donors, at about 25-65%. In more than five donors, the dominant CD3+CD56+NKG2C+ clonotypes ranked among the top 10 CD8+ clonotypes, making up 1.0-7.0% of CD8+ T cells. It remained unclear whether the expanded NKG2C-expressing T cell clones were specific for HCMV antigens.

Measured from the cysteine to the phenylalanine, the CDR3 is 14 residues long. There is no recorded DNA. The germline V gene (reference sequence) specifies LNHNV as CDR1 and YYDKDF as CDR2. The receptor chain draws on TRBV15 and TRBJ1-5; TCRdb outputs TRBD1, but without DNA this stays unchecked. The TCR was taken from a woman between 18 and 69 years old in good health. Source material: blood T cells: a sorted CD56 or NKG2C T cell subset, CD4+ or CD8+ T cells, or bulk PBMC T cells (not recorded which). The CDR3 protein: CATSRGQGAQPQHF.